This T cell receptor (beta chain) was observed in a study of OX40 agonist ivuxolimab in advanced cancers. Concerning the study at large: Ivuxolimab was an agonistic, fully human IgG2 monoclonal antibody directed against OX40 (CD134), a costimulatory receptor. Prior anti-PD-1, anti-PD-L1 or anti-CTLA-4 therapy was permitted, and checkpoint inhibitors had been received by less than 45% of dose-escalation patients. Of the approximately 54 patients in dose escalation, some 20 had hepatocellular carcinoma, around 15 had melanoma, 9 had renal cell carcinoma and 9 had head and neck cancer. Three dose-escalation patients achieved partial responses, one with hepatocellular carcinoma and two with cutaneous melanoma. Intravenous ivuxolimab was administered to patients every 2 weeks at six dose levels: 0.01, 0.1, 0.3, 1.5, 3 and 10 mg/kg. A male proportion of nearly 85% and a mean age of approximately 61 years, ranging from 23 to 79, were recorded for the dose-escalation cohort. The point of sequencing TCRbeta in the periphery was to test whether ivuxolimab changed TCR sequence diversity and drove clonal T-cell expansion. The paper covers the monotherapy dose-escalation part of the phase I ivuxolimab trial, which included N of about 50 patients. Findings and caveats that apply to the study as a whole: At doses from 0.1 to 3.0 mg/kg, clonal expansion was seen in both CD4+ and CD8+ blood T cells between baseline and week 6. In the 0.1-3.0 mg/kg groups, partial responders were among the patients with the lowest normalized peripheral clonal expansion, particularly in CD8+ T cells. The antigen specificity of the clonally expanded peripheral T cells was not determined. Low levels of normalized T-cell clonal expansion were also shown by some nonresponding patients. After ivuxolimab, more expanded clones were found on average in CD8+ T cells than in CD4+ T cells.

The CDR3 starts with the cysteine, ends with the phenylalanine, and has 14 residues. CDR3 DNA is the only sequence kept; it has 42 bases, read in frame from the first base. According to the germline V gene, CDR1 reads KGHSH and CDR2 reads LQKENI. After removal of 4 bases from V and 5 bases from J, the junction retains 7 bases not matched to a gene. For sequencing of the TCRbeta CDR3 region, genomic DNA was extracted from the sorted cells. TCRbeta CDR3 regions were sequenced using the immunoSEQ Assay. Not all clones reach the TCRdb copy of this immuneACCESS table, which keeps in-frame sequences only. Checked studies attribute under half of the gap to unresolved V genes and leave the rest unexplained. This sample gives tens of thousands of clones in total; nearly 85% of them show up just once. Around a quarter of the sample is held by the ten biggest clonotypes. This clone was counted between two and nine times. What antigen it recognizes has not been identified. No base quality information exists; no much larger clone differs at one position.

The trial excluded patients who had a history of autoimmune disease or were on systemic immunosuppression. Peripheral blood for TCR sequencing was drawn from every dose cohort at baseline, at cycle 4 day 1 and at cycle 7 day 1. The samples were drawn from a first-in-human, open-label, multicenter phase I dose-escalation trial of ivuxolimab. Adults with locally advanced or metastatic melanoma, renal cell, hepatocellular, or head and neck squamous cell carcinoma were enrolled in the trial. Before TCR sequencing, CD4+ T cells and CD8+ T cells were sorted from peripheral blood as separate populations. Recombination joined TRBV18 with TRBJ2-7; 8 junctional bases match TRBD1. The sequencing used CD4+ or CD8+ T cells sorted from blood, collected in a trial of the OX40 agonist ivuxolimab. The TCR comes from an adult with an advanced solid tumor such as melanoma, head and neck, liver or kidney cancer. Read as DNA, the sequence is TGTGCCAGCTCACTGACAGGGGCAGCCCACGAGCAGTACTTC. The translation is CASSLTGAAHEQYF.